This T cell receptor beta chain was profiled in a study of blood T cell repertoires in COVID-19. As for the study in general: Acute and convalescent COVID-19 samples came from the United States, Italy and Spain. From T cells, B-cell-depleted T cells, or PBMCs came the material, which was cDNA or gDNA.

Authors' analysis steps: Researchers report that nucleated cell counts were estimated from reference gene primer amplification. TCRdb keeps only in-frame clones here, not all; method: immunoSEQ multiplex PCR. The V and J calls and clone size come from that table; D and trimming were worked out from the DNA. Among some 400,000 clones listed, about 80% were seen once. The sequence came from a human donor with acute or convalescent COVID-19. The donor label of this sample is uncertain. Sequencing was carried out using peripheral blood.

This CDR3 is CASHSSGTGGPEAFF. For the CDR3, the DNA is TGTGCCAGCCACTCCTCCGGGACAGGGGGCCCTGAAGCTTTCTTT. This chain uses TRBV19 with TRBJ1-1, with 12 bases that match TRBD1. CDR3 length equals 15 residues. V lost 9 bases and J lost 6; bases outside the gene matches: 11. CDR1 is LNHDA and CDR2 is SQIVND in the germline V gene (reference sequence). Filled out from reference TRBV19 and TRBJ1-1, the complete variable domain reads DGGITQSPKYLFRKEGQNVTLSCEQNLNHDAMYWYRQDPGQGLRLIYYSQIVNDFQKGDIAEGYSVSREKKESFPLTVTSAQKNPTAFYLCASHSSGTGGPEAFFGQGTRLTVV.